This TCR beta chain comes out of a study of molecular identifiers for immune sequencing clone quantification. This clonotype has a count of ten or more. Making the bulk TCR libraries relied on previously described methods and listed TCR primers. In TCRdb, the PCR reads were re-called with MiXCR into one record per CDR3 protein. There are approximately 670,000 distinct CDR3 sequences in the sample; nearly 20% occur only once, and around 0.86% lies in the top ten. CD8+CD4-CCR7+CD45RA+ cells were sorted as naive CD8 T cells. In germline, CDR1 is SNHLY, CDR2 FYNNEI. Trimming left V 4 bases short and J 7 bases short, with 11 bases between. The CDR3 consists of 13 residues.

Sequencing was carried out using naive CD8+ T cells from blood, with Jurkat cell RNA spiked in. The subset: FACS-sorted CD8+CD4-CCR7+CD45RA+ naive T cells. The V call is TRBV2, the J call TRBJ1-5, with D hard to call. This TCR came from a human donor in good health. Some libraries in this study had Jurkat cell RNA spiked in. The CDR3 here is CASSALQWQPQHF. Here the CDR3 DNA reads TGTGCCAGCAGTGCCCTGCAGTGGCAGCCCCAGCATTTT.